One and the same sample provided the 17 T cell receptor beta chains below, sequenced in a study of CD8+ T cells in alopecia areata. Sequencing relied on a cDNA template that was reverse transcribed from extracted RNA. Some clones are missing from TCRdb's copy, which holds only in-frame ones; the method was immunoSEQ multiplex PCR. The data hold roughly 250,000 clones, with about 60% observed a single time. Treatment denoted: oral pan-JAK inhibitor, 5-10 mg twice daily. Sequenced material: CD4+ T cells sorted from blood, taken around week 54, from a patient treated with tofacitinib. All receptors derive from a human donor with alopecia areata.

The CDR3 DNA sequence: TGCAGCGTCAAGGCAGGTACCTGGGATACGCAGTATTTT. It encodes CSVKAGTWDTQYF. The J gene is TRBJ2-3, the V gene TRBV29-1, with D uncertain. Between the trimmed V and J ends, which lost 6 bases and 6 bases, there was a span of 16 bases. The CDR3 sequence is 13 residues long. Germline V gives CDR1 SQVTM, CDR2 ANQGSEA.

As DNA, the CDR3 is TGTGCCAGCAGTTCGACAGACAACTCCTACAATGAGCAGTTCTTC. It is translated as CASSSTDNSYNEQFF. The genes are TRBV6-5 and TRBJ2-1; D may be TRBD1 (5 bases). The CDR3 is made up of 15 amino acids. Germline CDR1 reads MNHEY; CDR2 reads SVGAGI. Trimming pared 4 bases from V and 0 bases from J, leaving 10 bases between.

V and J are TRBV6-5 and TRBJ1-2; TRBD1 matches 7 bases. V shed 0 bases, J shed 4 bases, and the junction held 2 bases outside the gene matches. This CDR3 contains 14 residues. Per germline, CDR1 MNHEY and CDR2 SVGAGI. For the CDR3, the DNA is TGTGCCAGCAGTTACTCACAGGGGAGCTATGGCTACACCTTC. This gives the protein CASSYSQGSYGYTF.

CDR3 in amino acids: CASSRQGTVNTEAFF. CDR3 DNA: TGTGCCAGCAGTAGACAGGGAACGGTGAACACTGAAGCTTTCTTT. The J gene is TRBJ1-1, the V gene TRBV2; TRBD1 agrees at 7 bases. This CDR3 is built from 15 residues. V lost 5 bases and J lost 0; bases outside the gene matches: 6. Germline CDR1 reads SNHLY; CDR2 reads FYNNEI.

The rearrangement links TRBV6-4 to TRBJ2-1, with unresolved D. V was shortened by 5 bases and J by 0 bases, with 11 bases between the two germline ends. The CDR3 contains 15 residues. Germline CDR1 MRHNA, CDR2 SNTAGT. DNA of the CDR3: TGTGCCAGCAGTCCTACGTGGAGCTCCTACAATGAGCAGTTCTTC. This codes for CASSPTWSSYNEQFF.

V and J are TRBV30 and TRBJ2-1, with D possibly TRBD2 on 7 matching bases. The CDR3 contains 15 residues. Trimming removed 3 bases from V and 9 bases from J, with 21 bases in between. CDR1 GTSNPN and CDR2 SVGIG come from the germline V gene (reference sequence). The CDR3 DNA reads TGTGCCTGGAGACCCCTCACGGGGGGCAGACGTGAGCAGTTCTTC. Translated, it gives CAWRPLTGGRREQFF. The full variable domain, rest sourced from reference TRBV30 and TRBJ2-1, is SQTIHQWPATLVQPVGSPLSLECTVEGTSNPNLYWYRQAAGRGLQLLFYSVGIGQISSEVPQNLSASRPQDRQFILSSKKLLLSDSGFYLCAWRPLTGGRREQFFGPGTRLTVL.

This clone was seen a single time. The genes are TRBV5-1 and TRBJ1-2; no reliable D call. V was shortened by 0 bases and J by 3 bases, with 9 bases between the two germline ends. CDR1 SGHRS and CDR2 YFSETQ come from the germline V gene. The CDR3 contains 14 residues. The CDR3 spells CASSLGQRDYGYTF. CDR3 nucleotides: TGCGCCAGCAGCTTGGGGCAGCGAGACTATGGCTACACCTTC.

This clone was seen a few times. The CDR3 DNA reads TGTGCCAGCAGTGGACTAGCGGGGGGGCCAGATACGCAGTATTTT. Protein: CASSGLAGGPDTQYF. The chain combines TRBV6-1 with TRBJ2-3; TRBD2 agrees at 14 bases. Germline assignment: CDR1 MNHNS and CDR2 SASEGT. The V segment lost 4 bases and the J segment 4 bases; nucleotides outside the gene matches: 1. CDR3 length: 15 amino acids.

The J gene is TRBJ1-3, the V gene TRBV10-3, with D hard to call. Germline V gene sequence: CDR1 ENHRY, CDR2 SYGVKD. The V end was cut by 2 bases, the J end by 2 bases, with 7 bases between. CDR3 size: 14 residues. In DNA form, the CDR3 reads TGTGCCATCAGTGAGGGCGGAACTGGAAACACCATATATTTT. Translation: CAISEGGTGNTIYF.

This clone was seen more than once but under ten times. The chain recombines TRBV6-5 with TRBJ1-1; TRBD1 might be the D (6 bases). The germline V gene has CDR1 MNHEY and CDR2 SVGAGI. The CDR3 runs 15 residues. The V and J ends lost 2 bases and 1 base respectively, with 11 bases between them. CDR3 amino acids: CASSYESGENTEAFF. The CDR3, as DNA: TGTGCCAGCAGTTACGAGTCAGGGGAGAACACTGAAGCTTTCTTT.

The gene calls are TRBV6-6 and TRBJ2-5; D remains unclear. Germline CDR1 and CDR2: MNHNY and SVGAGI (reference sequence). Trimming cost V 2 bases and J 5 bases, with 12 bases left between them. This CDR3 is built from 14 residues. CDR3 sequence (DNA): TGTGCCAGCAGTTACGGCCCGCCCAGGGAGACCCAGTACTTC. It codes for CASSYGPPRETQYF.

The rearrangement links TRBV4-1 to TRBJ1-5, with a weak D call TRBD1 (6 bases). Trimming left V 5 bases short and J 9 bases short, with 14 bases between. The CDR3 length is 13 residues. CDR1 is MGHRA and CDR2 is YSYEKL in the germline V gene. The DNA for the CDR3 is TGCGCCAGCAGCTCGACAGGTTCGGGGCCCCAGCATTTT. Its protein is CASSSTGSGPQHF.

The V and J genes are TRBV7-6 and TRBJ2-7; possibly TRBD1 for D (6 bases). Between the trimmed V and J ends, which lost 2 bases and 7 bases, there was a span of 18 bases. CDR1 is SGHVS and CDR2 is FNYEAQ in the germline V gene. The CDR3 is 15 residues long. CDR3 loop: CASSLLSGALGEQYF. CDR3 nucleotides: TGTGCCAGCAGCTTATTGTCAGGGGCCCTCGGGGAGCAGTACTTC.

J is TRBJ2-1 and V is TRBV30; perhaps TRBD1 as D (5 bases). Trimming took 2 bases from V and 7 from J, leaving 9 bases between them. The germline gives CDR1 GTSNPN, CDR2 SVGIG (reference sequence). This CDR3 is 12 amino acids long. The CDR3 sequence: CAWSKRGNEQFF. The DNA of the CDR3 is TGTGCCTGGAGTAAAAGGGGAAATGAGCAGTTCTTC.

The genes are TRBV2 and TRBJ1-2; D is perhaps TRBD1 (5 bases). Germline assignment: CDR1 SNHLY and CDR2 FYNNEI. Trimming pared 10 bases from V and 4 bases from J, leaving 22 bases between. This CDR3 comprises 15 residues. The CDR3 sequence is CATQSGSGSFYGYTF. The CDR3, as DNA: TGTGCCACTCAATCAGGGAGCGGATCCTTCTATGGCTACACCTTC.

The chain links TRBV30 to TRBJ1-5; TRBD1 might be the D (6 bases). The CDR3 contains 13 residues. The V end was cut by 2 bases, the J end by 6 bases, with 11 bases between. CDR1 is GTSNPN, CDR2 SVGIG, per germline (reference sequence). The CDR3 sequence: CAWSTSQGQPQHF. The CDR3 DNA reads TGTGCCTGGAGTACATCACAGGGTCAGCCCCAGCATTTT.

There are many counts of this clone. Different DNA sequences within this sample yield the same CDR3. This chain connects TRBV7-9 to TRBJ1-1; 8 nucleotides align to TRBD1. Germline V gives CDR1 SEHNR, CDR2 FQNEAQ (reference sequence). CDR3 length: 14 residues. V lost 2 bases and J lost 3; bases outside the gene matches: 2. The CDR3 coding sequence is TGTGCCAGCAGCTTACCAGGGGGCGACACTGAAGCTTTCTTT. Protein: CASSLPGGDTEAFF.